This T cell receptor (beta chain) came from a study of HIV-infected patients and healthy controls. 450 to 600 ng RNA was reverse transcribed with alpha and beta constant-region primers. Each of the alpha and beta chains got its own library through chain-specific third strand synthesis with indices. TCRdb ran MiXCR on the 5' RACE reads and lists one entry per CDR3 protein. The table includes approximately 6,100 distinct CDR3 sequences, around 9% detected once. Antiretroviral therapy had run roughly three months, about 14 weeks, before follow-up blood collection. Whole blood was used without fractionation, so all unsorted peripheral T cells were included. By sample fraction, this clonotype is medium-sized. Germline-derived CDR1 and CDR2 are DFQATT and SNEGSKA (reference sequence). Trimming shortened V by 5 bases and J by 0 bases, and 10 bases separated the two germline ends. CDR3 size: 13 residues.

Specimen: blood, collected during antiretroviral therapy. This chain links TRBV20-1 with TRBJ2-5; D is ambiguous. This sequence was found in an adult with HIV infection. The DNA for the CDR3 is TGCAGTGCTTATGCAGAGTACCAAGAGACCCAGTACTTC. This gives the protein CSAYAEYQETQYF.